The 32 T cell receptor beta chains reported below all come from one sample, sequenced in a study of blood T cell repertoires in COVID-19. This table comes from immunoSEQ multiplex PCR, and its TCRdb copy is limited to in-frame clones, with some not included. This table holds more than 80,000 clones, around nine tenths found once. Sequenced: peripheral blood. These receptors all stem from a woman aged 55-69 years with COVID-19, enrolled during active disease.

The chain employs TRBV28 and TRBJ2-5; 8 bases align to TRBD2. V was pared by 2 bases and J by 5 bases, with 7 bases of the junction left unmatched. The CDR3 runs to 15 residues. The germline CDR1 and CDR2 sequences are MDHEN and SYDVKM. The CDR3 here is CASSLDAGGRETQYF. CDR3 nucleotides: TGTGCCAGCAGTTTAGATGCGGGGGGCCGGGAGACCCAGTACTTC.

DNA of the CDR3: TGTGCCAGCAGTTCCCTAAGTTGGGGGCTAATGAAGTCCCAGTACTTC. It encodes CASSSLSWGLMKSQYF. V gene TRBV28 combines with J gene TRBJ2-5; the D gene is possibly TRBD1 (6 bases). Trimming took 4 bases from V and 9 from J, leaving 24 bases between them. The CDR3 length is 16 residues. Germline V CDR1 and CDR2: MDHEN, SYDVKM.

The chain combines TRBV11-3 with TRBJ2-2; D uncertain. Germline V gene sequence: CDR1 SGHNT, CDR2 YENEEA. The V gene lost 5 bases and the J gene lost 5 bases, with 12 bases spanning the gap. The CDR3 sequence is 14 residues long. The CDR3 loop reads CASSVRSLTGELFF. CDR3 bases: TGTGCCAGCAGCGTTCGGTCCTTAACCGGGGAGCTGTTTTTT.

This chain links TRBV27 with TRBJ2-1; the D gene is possibly TRBD2 (6 bases). Germline V gene sequence: CDR1 MNHEY, CDR2 SMNVEV (reference sequence). This CDR3 spans 12 amino acids. With 5 bases removed from V and 10 bases from J, the gap between germline ends came to 12 bases. CDR3 residues: CASSPTGLEQFF. DNA for the CDR3: TGTGCCAGCAGTCCAACAGGACTAGAGCAGTTCTTC.

The chain combines TRBV7-2 with TRBJ1-3; D is uncertain. The CDR3 extends over 15 amino acids. V gave up 0 bases and J gave up 2 bases, with 8 bases separating them. In germline, CDR1 is SGHTA, CDR2 FQGNSA. CDR3 in DNA: TGTGCCAGCAGCTTAGCCAGCGCAGCTGGAAACACCATATATTTT. Residues: CASSLASAAGNTIYF.

V and J are TRBV28 and TRBJ1-2; D is possibly TRBD1 (6 bases). In germline, CDR1 is MDHEN, CDR2 SYDVKM. Deletions cut 5 bases from V and 8 bases from J, with 21 bases between. The CDR3 spans 15 residues. The CDR3 region has the DNA TGTGCCAGCAGTGCCTTTTCGACAGGCGGCGGAGGCTACACCTTC. Encoded protein: CASSAFSTGGGGYTF.

The chain is built from TRBV25-1 and TRBJ1-4; D might be TRBD1 (5 bases). CDR1 and CDR2 (germline): MGHDK, SYGVNS. Trimming removed 5 bases from V and 8 bases from J, with 24 bases in between. This CDR3 spans 17 amino acids. CDR3: CASSPPPYGGSVEKLFF. CDR3 coding DNA: TGTGCCAGCAGTCCGCCCCCCTATGGGGGGTCTGTGGAAAAACTGTTTTTT.

The chain couples TRBV19 to TRBJ1-5, with D possibly matching TRBD1 (6 bases). V lost 3 bases to trimming and J lost 0 bases, with 12 bases between them. This CDR3 region has 16 residues. CDR1 and CDR2 (germline): LNHDA, SQIVND (reference sequence). CDR3 nucleotide sequence: TGTGCCAGTAGTATTGGACAGCTAAATAGCAATCAGCCCCAGCATTTT. Its translation: CASSIGQLNSNQPQHF.

The chain uses TRBV6-5 and TRBJ2-7; D remains ambiguous. The CDR3 length is 15 residues. V lost 5 bases, J lost 0 bases, and 14 bases lay in between. Germline CDR1 is MNHEY and CDR2 is SVGAGI. The CDR3 nucleotides are TGTGCCAGCAGTACCCCCGCGGCTCCCTCCTACGAGCAGTACTTC. Translating it yields CASSTPAAPSYEQYF.

This clone was picked up a small number of times. V is TRBV7-8 and J is TRBJ1-2; 9 bases agree with TRBD1. This CDR3 is built from 15 residues. CDR1 is SGHVS, CDR2 FQNEAQ, per germline. V dropped 1 base and J dropped 13; count of bases not matched to a gene: 13. CDR3 sequence (DNA): TGTGCCAGCAGCTTAGTGACTCCGGGACAGGGAGTCCCCACCTTC. This codes for CASSLVTPGQGVPTF.

CDR3 loop: CASSWGQTRGELFF. The CDR3 DNA reads as TGCGCCAGCAGCTGGGGACAGACGCGAGGGGAGCTGTTTTTT. V usage is TRBV5-1 and J usage is TRBJ2-2; 7 nucleotides agree with TRBD1. The J segment lost 8 bases and the V segment lost 3 bases, leaving 7 bases of the junction unmatched. Germline assignment: CDR1 SGHRS and CDR2 YFSETQ. The CDR3 spans 14 residues. The entire variable domain, with the rest obtained from reference TRBV5-1 and TRBJ2-2, is as follows: KAGVTQTPRYLIKTRGQQVTLSCSPISGHRSVSWYQQTPGQGLQFLFEYFSETQRNKGNFPGRFSGRQFSNSRSEMNVSTLELGDSALYLCASSWGQTRGELFFGEGSRLTVL.

The chain employs TRBV24-1 and TRBJ2-7; D ambiguous. Per germline, CDR1 KGHDR and CDR2 SFDVKD. The CDR3 totals 12 residues. V shed 4 bases and J shed 0 bases, with 3 bases lying between them. Here the CDR3 reads CATSDSSYEQYF. CDR3 coding DNA: TGTGCCACCAGTGACTCCTCCTACGAGCAGTACTTC.

This clone appeared a single time. The junction does not match germline at one end; this may be a read error. In DNA form, the CDR3 reads TGTGCTAGCAGCTTAGCTCTGGCGCAGGGCCAGGGGACCGGGGAGCTGTTTTTT. Its translation is CASSLALAQGQGTGELFF. This chain joins TRBV7-7 and TRBJ2-2; possible D gene TRBD1, 6 bases. Germline CDR1 SSHAT, CDR2 FNYEAQ (reference sequence). The CDR3 covers 18 residues.

The CDR3, as DNA: TGCGCCAGCAGCCAAGATCGCGGGATCGAGCAGTACTTC. Translated, it gives CASSQDRGIEQYF. V usage is TRBV4-3 and J usage is TRBJ2-7, with D possibly TRBD2 on 6 matching bases. Between the trimmed V and J ends, which lost 0 bases and 6 bases, there was a span of 9 bases. In germline, CDR1 is LGHNA, CDR2 YSLEER. CDR3 length equals 13 residues.

The V and J genes are TRBV9 and TRBJ2-7; 11 nucleotides match TRBD2. V was clipped by 0 bases and J by 4 bases; unmatched bases: 3. The CDR3 totals 15 residues. From germline, CDR1 is SGDLS and CDR2 YYNGEE. CDR3 coding DNA: TGTGCCAGCAGCGTAGTTAGCGGGGGGGCTTACGAGCAGTACTTC. It specifies CASSVVSGGAYEQYF.

This chain joins TRBV29-1 and TRBJ1-2, with D possibly TRBD1 on 6 matching bases. Trimming took 4 bases from V and 4 from J, leaving 10 bases between them. Germline lookup yields CDR1 SQVTM and CDR2 ANQGSEA. The CDR3 is 12 residues long. The CDR3 DNA is TGCAGCGTTGTGGGGGGGCGCTATGGCTACACCTTC. Amino acids: CSVVGGRYGYTF.

The V call is TRBV5-1, the J call TRBJ1-2; the D gene is possibly TRBD1 (6 bases). The CDR3 totals 14 residues. Germline V gene data show CDR1 as SGHRS and CDR2 as YFSETQ. The ends were cut back, 4 bases at V and 2 bases at J, with 12 bases in the middle. CDR3 DNA sequence: TGCGCCAGCAGCAATGGGGGCTCCAACTATGGCTACACCTTC. Protein product: CASSNGGSNYGYTF.

The V gene is TRBV6-1, the J gene TRBJ1-1; D gene unclear. This CDR3 has 13 residues. The germline V and J ends were trimmed by 6 bases and 6 bases, with 14 bases remaining between them. The germline gives CDR1 MNHNS, CDR2 SASEGT. The CDR3: CASSQEETSEAFF. The CDR3 DNA reads TGTGCCAGCAGCCAGGAGGAGACTTCTGAAGCTTTCTTT.

V usage is TRBV5-5 and J usage is TRBJ1-1; perhaps TRBD1 as D (6 bases). The CDR3 spans 14 residues. The V and J ends lost 6 bases and 3 bases respectively, with 15 bases between them. Germline V gene data show CDR1 as SGHKS and CDR2 as YYEKEE (reference sequence). CDR3 residues: CASTTGTTHTEAFF. Written as DNA, the CDR3 is TGTGCCAGCACCACCGGGACAACCCACACTGAAGCTTTCTTT.

The rearrangement links TRBV5-1 to TRBJ2-5; possibly TRBD2 for D (5 bases). The germline V gene has CDR1 SGHRS and CDR2 YFSETQ. This CDR3 spans 15 amino acids. The germline V and J ends were trimmed by 5 bases and 2 bases, with 16 bases remaining between them. The CDR3 DNA reads TGCGCCAGCAGTCCAAGAAGCGGAGAACAAGAGACCCAGTACTTC. Its translation is CASSPRSGEQETQYF.

The chain joins TRBV7-2 to TRBJ1-6, with D possibly being TRBD1 (6 bases). CDR1 and CDR2 (germline): SGHTA, FQGNSA. The CDR3 contains 18 residues. The ends were cut back, 4 bases at V and 4 bases at J, with 20 bases in the middle. CDR3 DNA: TGTGCCAGCAGCTCCCTCCGGGACAAGGGGCCATATAATTCACCCCTCCACTTT. Translation: CASSSLRDKGPYNSPLHF.

The chain has TRBV7-2 and TRBJ2-3, with 8 bases fitting TRBD2. V shed 3 bases, J shed 4 bases, and the junction held 3 bases outside the gene matches. Germline V gene lookup returns CDR1 SGHTA and CDR2 FQGNSA. The length of the CDR3 is 14 residues. CDR3 in DNA: TGTGCCAGCAGCTTCTCGGGGGGGTCAGATACGCAGTATTTT. It codes for CASSFSGGSDTQYF.

The chain combines TRBV6-6 with TRBJ1-6, with TRBD1 identical over 12 bases. The J segment lost 10 bases and the V segment lost 5 bases, leaving 6 bases of the junction unmatched. CDR1 and CDR2 from the germline V gene are MNHNY and SVGAGI (reference sequence). This CDR3 has 15 amino acids. CDR3: CASSNPGQGASPLHF. CDR3 sequence (DNA): TGTGCCAGCAGTAACCCGGGACAGGGGGCCTCACCCCTCCACTTT.

The rearrangement uses TRBV30 and TRBJ1-6; 9 nucleotides align to TRBD1. Germline-derived CDR1 and CDR2 are GTSNPN and SVGIG (reference sequence). J gave up 4 bases and V 3 bases, and 7 bases lay outside the gene matches. The CDR3 length is 16 residues. The chain's CDR3 is CAWSAKGTGYNSPLHF. CDR3 bases: TGTGCCTGGAGCGCAAAAGGGACAGGGTATAATTCACCCCTCCACTTT.

This rearrangement joins TRBV6-5 to TRBJ2-5; TRBD1 aligns across 8 bases. Germline values: CDR1 MNHEY, CDR2 SVGAGI. V lost 2 bases, J lost 14 bases, and 7 bases stayed unmatched. This CDR3 region has 12 residues. In DNA form, the CDR3 reads TGTGCCAGCAGTTACCCCGGACAGGGCCAATACTTC. Translating gives CASSYPGQGQYF.

Here the CDR3 DNA reads TGCGCCAGCAGCCGGAGTTCGGGGGGTGGTCCGGAGACCCAGTACTTC. Its protein product is CASSRSSGGGPETQYF. This sequence joins TRBV5-1 and TRBJ2-5; 7 positions agree with TRBD2. Germline V gene data show CDR1 as SGHRS and CDR2 as YFSETQ. This CDR3 contains 16 residues. The trim removed 4 bases at V and 5 bases at J, leaving 14 bases unmatched.

V usage is TRBV28 and J usage is TRBJ1-6, with D uncertain. The germline V gene encodes CDR1 MDHEN and CDR2 SYDVKM. There are 16 residues in the CDR3. The ends were cut back, 6 bases at V and 7 bases at J, with 19 bases in the middle. The CDR3 DNA is TGTGCCAGCAGCCTGAAGCGGTCCTATCGCAATTCACCCCTCCACTTT. Translation gives CASSLKRSYRNSPLHF.

The chain has TRBV7-9 and TRBJ2-7; 7 nucleotides line up with TRBD2. There are 14 residues in the CDR3. The V segment lost 5 bases and the J segment 6 bases; nucleotides outside the gene matches: 10. Per the germline V gene, CDR1 is SEHNR and CDR2 is FQNEAQ (reference sequence). Written as DNA, the CDR3 is TGTGCCAGCAGCCGTGGACTAGGTTACGCCGAGCAGTACTTC. Its protein product is CASSRGLGYAEQYF.

This rearrangement joins TRBV12-5 to TRBJ2-1; 11 positions agree with TRBD2. Germline CDR1 is LGHNT and CDR2 is FRNRAP. Losses at the gene ends were 6 bases for V and 7 bases for J; bases not matched to a gene: 8. The CDR3 totals 15 residues. The CDR3 DNA is TGTGCTAGTGGGCGTCCGGGACTAGCGGCAAATGAGCAGTTCTTC. This gives the protein CASGRPGLAANEQFF.

This chain uses TRBV6-5 with TRBJ1-2; D perhaps matches TRBD1 (5 bases). V was pared by 6 bases and J by 2 bases, with 13 bases between. CDR1 and CDR2 (germline): MNHEY, SVGAGI. This CDR3 region has 14 residues. CDR3 bases: TGTGCCAGCAGAGCTTCGGGGGGGAACTATGGCTACACCTTC. The encoded protein is CASRASGGNYGYTF.

J is TRBJ2-5 and V is TRBV2; D is undetermined. Germline CDR1 and CDR2: SNHLY and FYNNEI. CDR3 length: 13 residues. The V end lost 3 bases, the J end lost 7 bases, and 12 bases lay between the germline ends. CDR3 in DNA: TGTGCCAGCAGTGACCTCAACGGCGGGACCCAGTACTTC. Translation gives CASSDLNGGTQYF.

The chain couples TRBV5-6 to TRBJ1-5, with 7 bases matching TRBD1. After removal of 0 bases from V and 0 bases from J, the junction contained 9 bases not matched to a gene. This CDR3 comprises 18 residues. Germline V CDR1 and CDR2: SGHDT, YYEEEE. DNA for the CDR3: TGTGCCAGCAGCTTGGGGCCCCCGACAGGGTTTAGCAATCAGCCCCAGCATTTT. Protein: CASSLGPPTGFSNQPQHF.